The following is a T cell receptor (beta chain) sequence with its context. Its antigen is as yet unknown. These data belong to a study of identical twins. Overall study results and limits: Beta out-of-frame sequences displayed a weaker excess of sharing between twins. A partial confounding effect on zero-insertion analyses could come from invariant MAIT and iNKT cells. Modeled out-of-frame TCR alpha sharing in monozygotic twins fell below observed levels.

Every sampled donor was Caucasian and healthy. CDR1 and CDR2 from the germline V gene are ENHRY and SYGVKD. V lost 7 bases and J 0 bases, leaving 10 bases between the germline ends. This CDR3 is 14 amino acids long. TCRdb analysed the 5' RACE reads with MiXCR anew, one entry per CDR3 protein. This table has about 490,000 distinct CDR3 sequences, nearly 15% appearing once. This sample was shared with a second study, whose subject was yellow fever vaccine responses in identical twins.

This chain connects TRBV10-3 to TRBJ2-1, with a weak D call TRBD1 (5 bases). The sample taken for sequencing was CD4+ T cells sorted from blood. This clonotype was obtained from a woman in her late teens or twenties in good health. The CDR3 region is CAIKSGNSYNEQFF. The CDR3 DNA reads as TGTGCCATCAAGTCAGGGAACTCCTACAATGAGCAGTTCTTC.